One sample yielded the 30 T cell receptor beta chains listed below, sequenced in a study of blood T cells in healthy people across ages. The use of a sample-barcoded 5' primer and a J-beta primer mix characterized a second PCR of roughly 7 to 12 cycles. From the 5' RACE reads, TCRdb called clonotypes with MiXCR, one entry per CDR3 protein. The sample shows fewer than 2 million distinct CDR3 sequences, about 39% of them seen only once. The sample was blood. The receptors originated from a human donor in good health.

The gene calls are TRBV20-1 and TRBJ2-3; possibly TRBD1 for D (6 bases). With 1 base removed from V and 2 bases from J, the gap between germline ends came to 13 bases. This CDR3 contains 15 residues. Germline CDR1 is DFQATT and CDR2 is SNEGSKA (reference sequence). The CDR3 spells CSARGLGTYTDTQYF. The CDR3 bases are TGCAGTGCTAGAGGCCTCGGGACATACACAGATACGCAGTATTTT.

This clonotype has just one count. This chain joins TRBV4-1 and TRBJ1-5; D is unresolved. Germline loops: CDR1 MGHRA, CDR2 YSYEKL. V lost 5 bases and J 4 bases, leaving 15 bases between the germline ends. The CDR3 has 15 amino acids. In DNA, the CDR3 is TGCGCCAGCAGCTCCAGAGACGGGTGGAATCAGCCCCAGCATTTT. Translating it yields CASSSRDGWNQPQHF.

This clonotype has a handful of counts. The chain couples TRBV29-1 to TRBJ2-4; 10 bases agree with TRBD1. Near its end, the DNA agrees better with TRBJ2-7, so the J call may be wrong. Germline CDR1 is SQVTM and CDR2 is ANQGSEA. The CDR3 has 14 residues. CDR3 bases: TGCAGCGTTTTAGACCGGGACAGGGGATACGAGCAGTACTTC. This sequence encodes CSVLDRDRGYEQYF.

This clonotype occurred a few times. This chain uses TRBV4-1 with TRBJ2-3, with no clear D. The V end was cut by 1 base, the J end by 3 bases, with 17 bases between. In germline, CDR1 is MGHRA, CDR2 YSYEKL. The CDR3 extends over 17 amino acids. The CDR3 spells CASSQGVSPLSTDTQYF. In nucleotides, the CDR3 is TGCGCCAGCAGCCAAGGGGTCAGTCCACTGAGTACAGATACGCAGTATTTT.

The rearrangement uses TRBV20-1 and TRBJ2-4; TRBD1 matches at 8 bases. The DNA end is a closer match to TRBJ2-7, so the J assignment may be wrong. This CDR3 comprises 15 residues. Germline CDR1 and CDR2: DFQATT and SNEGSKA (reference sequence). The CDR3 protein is CSAREVDRGGLEQYF. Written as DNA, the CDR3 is TGCAGTGCTAGGGAAGTAGACAGGGGTGGTCTCGAGCAGTACTTC.

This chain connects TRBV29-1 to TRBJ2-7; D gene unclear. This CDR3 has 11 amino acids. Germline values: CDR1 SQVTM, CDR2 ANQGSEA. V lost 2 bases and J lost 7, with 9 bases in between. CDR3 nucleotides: TGCAGCGTTGAACAGGCTGCAGAGCAGTACTTC. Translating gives CSVEQAAEQYF.

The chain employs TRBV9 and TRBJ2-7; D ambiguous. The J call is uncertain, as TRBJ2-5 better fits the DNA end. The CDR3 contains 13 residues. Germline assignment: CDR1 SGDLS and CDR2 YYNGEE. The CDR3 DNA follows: TGTGCCAGCAGCGTAGTTGAGGAAGAGACCCAGTACTTC. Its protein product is CASSVVEEETQYF.

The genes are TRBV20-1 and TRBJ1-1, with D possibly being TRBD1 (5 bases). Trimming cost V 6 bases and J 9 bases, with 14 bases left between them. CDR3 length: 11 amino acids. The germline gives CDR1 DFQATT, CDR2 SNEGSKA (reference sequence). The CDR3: CSAPGTSQAFF. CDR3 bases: TGCAGTGCACCCGGGACGTCTCAAGCTTTCTTT.

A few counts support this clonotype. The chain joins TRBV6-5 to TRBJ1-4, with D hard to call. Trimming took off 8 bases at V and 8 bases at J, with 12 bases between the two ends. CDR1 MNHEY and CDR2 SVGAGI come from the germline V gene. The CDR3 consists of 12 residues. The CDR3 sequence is CASGISGEKLFF. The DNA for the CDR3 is TGTGCCAGCGGGATTAGTGGGGAAAAACTGTTTTTT.

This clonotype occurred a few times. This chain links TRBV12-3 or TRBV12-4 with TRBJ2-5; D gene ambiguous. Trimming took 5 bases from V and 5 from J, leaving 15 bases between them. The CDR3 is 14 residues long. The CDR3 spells CASSPGLVRETQYF. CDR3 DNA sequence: TGTGCCAGCAGTCCGGGCCTTGTTAGGGAGACCCAGTACTTC.

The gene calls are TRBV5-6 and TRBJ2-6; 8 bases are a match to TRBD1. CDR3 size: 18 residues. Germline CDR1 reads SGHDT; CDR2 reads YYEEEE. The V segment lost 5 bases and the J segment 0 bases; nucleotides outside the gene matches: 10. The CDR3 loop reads CASSSTGTGFSGANVLTF. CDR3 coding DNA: TGTGCCAGCAGTTCCACCGGGACAGGCTTCTCTGGGGCCAACGTCCTGACTTTC.

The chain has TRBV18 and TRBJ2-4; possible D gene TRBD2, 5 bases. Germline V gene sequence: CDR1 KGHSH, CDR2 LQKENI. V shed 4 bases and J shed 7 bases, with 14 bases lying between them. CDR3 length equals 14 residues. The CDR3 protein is CASSLERLGNIQYF. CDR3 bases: TGTGCCAGCTCACTGGAGCGGCTCGGGAACATTCAGTACTTC. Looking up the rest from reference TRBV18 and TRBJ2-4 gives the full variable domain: NAGVMQNPRHLVRRRGQEARLRCSPMKGHSHVYWYRQLPEEGLKFMVYLQKENIIDESGMPKERFSAEFPKEGPSILRIQQVVRGDSAAYFCASSLERLGNIQYFGAGTRLSVL.

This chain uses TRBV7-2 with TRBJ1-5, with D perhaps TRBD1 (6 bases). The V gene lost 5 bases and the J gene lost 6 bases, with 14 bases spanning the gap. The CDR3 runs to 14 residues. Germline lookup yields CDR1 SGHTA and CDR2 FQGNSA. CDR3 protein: CASSPLGGGQPQHF. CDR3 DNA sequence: TGTGCCAGCAGCCCCCTCGGAGGGGGTCAGCCCCAGCATTTT.

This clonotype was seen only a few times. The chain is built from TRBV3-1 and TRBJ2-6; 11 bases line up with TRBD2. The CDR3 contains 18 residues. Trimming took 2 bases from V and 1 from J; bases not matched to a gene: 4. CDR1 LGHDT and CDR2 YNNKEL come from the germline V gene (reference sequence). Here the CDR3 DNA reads TGTGCCAGCAGCCAACAACTAGCGGGGGCGTCTGGGGCCAACGTCCTGACTTTC. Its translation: CASSQQLAGASGANVLTF.

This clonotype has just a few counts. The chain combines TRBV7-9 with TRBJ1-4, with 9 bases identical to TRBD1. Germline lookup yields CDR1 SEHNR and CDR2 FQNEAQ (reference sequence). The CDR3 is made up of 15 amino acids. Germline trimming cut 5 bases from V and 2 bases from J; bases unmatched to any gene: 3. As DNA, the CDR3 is TGTGCCAGCAGCGCGGACAGGGGCACTAATGAAAAACTGTTTTTT. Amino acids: CASSADRGTNEKLFF.

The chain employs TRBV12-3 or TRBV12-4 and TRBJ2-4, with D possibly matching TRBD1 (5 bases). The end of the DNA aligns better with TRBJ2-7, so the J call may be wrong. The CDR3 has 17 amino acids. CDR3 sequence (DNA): TGTGCCAGCAGTTTAGCGCACCTAGACAGTATGACCTACGAGCAGTACTTC. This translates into CASSLAHLDSMTYEQYF.

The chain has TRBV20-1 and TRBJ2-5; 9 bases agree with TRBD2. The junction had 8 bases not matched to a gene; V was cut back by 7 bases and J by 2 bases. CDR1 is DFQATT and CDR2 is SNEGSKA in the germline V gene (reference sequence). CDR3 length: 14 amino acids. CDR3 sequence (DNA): TGCAGTGTTCTAGCGGGGTACCCACAAGAGACCCAGTACTTC. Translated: CSVLAGYPQETQYF.

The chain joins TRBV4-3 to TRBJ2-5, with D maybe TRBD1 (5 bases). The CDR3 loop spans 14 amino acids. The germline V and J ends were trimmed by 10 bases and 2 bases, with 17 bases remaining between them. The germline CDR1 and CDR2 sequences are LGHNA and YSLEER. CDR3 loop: CANGQTGRQETQYF. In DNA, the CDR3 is TGCGCCAACGGCCAAACAGGCCGACAAGAGACCCAGTACTTC.

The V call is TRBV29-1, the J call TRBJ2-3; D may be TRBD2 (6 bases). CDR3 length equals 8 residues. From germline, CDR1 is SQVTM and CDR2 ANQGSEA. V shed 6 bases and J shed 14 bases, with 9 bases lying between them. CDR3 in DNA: TGCAGCGTCCACGGGGGGTATTTT. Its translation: CSVHGGYF.

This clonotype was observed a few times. CDR3: CAIRGSETDTQYF. The CDR3 DNA follows: TGTGCCATCAGGGGCTCAGAGACCGATACGCAGTATTTT. V gene TRBV10-3 combines with J gene TRBJ2-3; D remains ambiguous. The CDR3 covers 13 residues. Germline V gene sequence: CDR1 ENHRY, CDR2 SYGVKD. Trimming stripped 6 bases from V and 6 bases from J, with 13 bases between.

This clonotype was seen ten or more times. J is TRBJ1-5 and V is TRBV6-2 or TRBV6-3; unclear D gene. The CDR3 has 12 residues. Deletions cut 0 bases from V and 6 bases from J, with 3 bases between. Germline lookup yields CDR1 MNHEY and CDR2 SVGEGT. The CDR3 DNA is TGTGCCAGCAGTTACTCCCGTCAGCCCCAGCATTTT. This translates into CASSYSRQPQHF.

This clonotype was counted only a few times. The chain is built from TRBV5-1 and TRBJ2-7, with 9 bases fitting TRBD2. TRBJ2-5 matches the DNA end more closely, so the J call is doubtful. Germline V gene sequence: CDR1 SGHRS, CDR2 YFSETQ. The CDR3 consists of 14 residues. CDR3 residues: CASKLAGGTETQYF. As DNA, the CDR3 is TGCGCCAGCAAGCTGGCGGGGGGGACGGAGACCCAGTACTTC.

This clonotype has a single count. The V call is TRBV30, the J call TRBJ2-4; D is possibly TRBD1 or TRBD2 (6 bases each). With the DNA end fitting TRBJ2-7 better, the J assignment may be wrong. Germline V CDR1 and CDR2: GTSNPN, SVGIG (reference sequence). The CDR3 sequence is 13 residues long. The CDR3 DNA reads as TGTGCCTGGAGTTTGGGGGGCTGGGACGAGCAGTACTTC. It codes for CAWSLGGWDEQYF.

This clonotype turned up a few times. The CDR3 spells CASSLGGSGAETQYF. The CDR3 DNA follows: TGTGCCAGCAGCTTAGGCGGTAGCGGGGCGGAGACCCAGTACTTC. The chain carries TRBV7-6 and TRBJ2-5; 8 bases map to TRBD2. The CDR3 totals 15 residues. CDR1 and CDR2 from the germline V gene are SGHVS and FNYEAQ. Germline trimming cut 1 base from V and 5 bases from J; bases unmatched to any gene: 6.

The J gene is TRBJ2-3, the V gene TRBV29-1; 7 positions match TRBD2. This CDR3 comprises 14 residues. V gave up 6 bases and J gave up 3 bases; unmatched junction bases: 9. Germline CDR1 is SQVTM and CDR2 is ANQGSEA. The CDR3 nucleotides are TGCAGCGTCGACAGCGGGGTTAGGACAGATACGCAGTATTTT. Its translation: CSVDSGVRTDTQYF.

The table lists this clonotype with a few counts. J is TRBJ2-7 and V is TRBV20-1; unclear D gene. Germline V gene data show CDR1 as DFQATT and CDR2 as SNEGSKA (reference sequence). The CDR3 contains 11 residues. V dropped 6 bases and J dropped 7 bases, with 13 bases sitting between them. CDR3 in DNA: TGCAGTGCAAGCGACACTCATGAGCAGTACTTC. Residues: CSASDTHEQYF.

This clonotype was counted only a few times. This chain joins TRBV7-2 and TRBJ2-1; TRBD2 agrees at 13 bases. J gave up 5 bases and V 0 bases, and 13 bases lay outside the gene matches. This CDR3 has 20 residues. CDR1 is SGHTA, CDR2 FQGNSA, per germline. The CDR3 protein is CASSLAGGGLAGRRNNEQFF. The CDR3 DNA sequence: TGTGCCAGCAGCTTAGCGGGTGGGGGACTAGCGGGGCGACGGAACAATGAGCAGTTCTTC.

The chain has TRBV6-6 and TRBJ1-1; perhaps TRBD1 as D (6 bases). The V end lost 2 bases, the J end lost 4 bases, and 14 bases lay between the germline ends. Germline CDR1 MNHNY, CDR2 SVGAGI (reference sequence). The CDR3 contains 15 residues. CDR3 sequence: CASSYGLDRRTEAFF. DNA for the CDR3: TGTGCCAGCAGTTACGGATTAGACAGGCGCACTGAAGCTTTCTTT.

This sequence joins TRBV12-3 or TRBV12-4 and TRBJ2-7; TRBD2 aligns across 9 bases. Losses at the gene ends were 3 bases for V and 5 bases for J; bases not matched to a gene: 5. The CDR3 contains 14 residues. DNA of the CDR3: TGTGCCAGCAGTTTCGGAGCGGGGGGTGACGAGCAGTACTTC. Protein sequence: CASSFGAGGDEQYF.

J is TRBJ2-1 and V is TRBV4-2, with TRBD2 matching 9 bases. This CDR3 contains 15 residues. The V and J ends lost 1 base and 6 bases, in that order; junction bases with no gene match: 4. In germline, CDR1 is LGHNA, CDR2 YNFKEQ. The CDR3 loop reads CASSQGGGDTNEQFF. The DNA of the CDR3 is TGTGCCAGCAGCCAAGGCGGGGGGGATACCAATGAGCAGTTCTTC.